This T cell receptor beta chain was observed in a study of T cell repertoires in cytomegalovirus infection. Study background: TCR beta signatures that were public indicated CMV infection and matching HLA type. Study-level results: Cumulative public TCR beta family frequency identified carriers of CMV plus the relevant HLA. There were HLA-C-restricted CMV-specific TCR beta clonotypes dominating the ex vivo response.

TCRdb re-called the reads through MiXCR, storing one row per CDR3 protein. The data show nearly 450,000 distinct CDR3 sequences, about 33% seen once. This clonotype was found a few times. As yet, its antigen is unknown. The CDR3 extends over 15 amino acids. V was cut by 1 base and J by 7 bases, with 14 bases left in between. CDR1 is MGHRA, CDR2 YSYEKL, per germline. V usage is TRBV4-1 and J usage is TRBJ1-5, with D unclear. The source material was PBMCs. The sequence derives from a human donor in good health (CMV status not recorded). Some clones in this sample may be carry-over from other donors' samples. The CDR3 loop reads CASSQGRGEKQPQHF. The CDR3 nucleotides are TGCGCCAGCAGCCAAGGGCGCGGGGAGAAACAGCCCCAGCATTTT.